One and the same sample provided the 29 T cell receptor beta chains below, sequenced in a study of T cell responses to AZD1222 COVID-19 vaccine (dated by TCRdb to about 2021). The time point label corresponds to: baseline before first vaccination. The method behind the library was the immunoSEQ multiplex PCR assay. Here the immuneACCESS table is served through TCRdb, limited to in-frame sequences with V and J called. Missing clones are a known gap in these copies; in checked studies unresolved V genes cover under half, and the rest lacks a known reason. Here the sample has more than 130,000 clones; around nine tenths occur a single time. Around 3.6% of the sample comes from the top ten. Specimen: peripheral blood, collected on day 0 of AZD1222 vaccination. These receptors were collected from an adult in good health.

There are a few counts of this clone. V gene TRBV6-5 combines with J gene TRBJ1-1, with D possibly matching TRBD1 (5 bases). Germline assignment: CDR1 MNHEY and CDR2 SVGAGI. This CDR3 has 14 residues. Trimming pared 2 bases from V and 4 bases from J, leaving 11 bases between. This chain's CDR3 is CASSYDPGTTEAFF. The CDR3 nucleotides are TGTGCCAGCAGTTACGATCCAGGGACCACTGAAGCTTTCTTT.

The chain uses TRBV7-9 and TRBJ1-6, with D hard to call. V was shortened by 2 bases and J by 8 bases, with 10 bases between the two germline ends. This CDR3 region has 14 residues. The germline CDR1 and CDR2 sequences are SEHNR and FQNEAQ (reference sequence). CDR3 nucleotides: TGTGCCAGCAGCTTAAGCATAATGGATTCACCCCTCCACTTT. Residues: CASSLSIMDSPLHF.

This clone occurred once. The rearrangement uses TRBV6-5 and TRBJ1-3; D is perhaps TRBD1 (6 bases). CDR3 size: 14 residues. Per germline, CDR1 MNHEY and CDR2 SVGAGI. V dropped 6 bases and J dropped 4 bases, with 13 bases sitting between them. The CDR3 here is CASSPPGDGNTIYF. The CDR3 DNA follows: TGTGCCAGCAGCCCCCCAGGGGACGGAAACACCATATATTTT.

CDR3 coding DNA: TGTGCCAGCAGCTTAACAGGCTTCTACGAGCAGTACTTC. This gives the protein CASSLTGFYEQYF. The rearrangement links TRBV7-9 to TRBJ2-7; a possible D gene is TRBD1 (5 bases). This CDR3 has 13 amino acids. V lost 2 bases, J lost 3 bases, and 8 bases lay in between. Germline CDR1 SEHNR, CDR2 FQNEAQ (reference sequence).

The CDR3 protein is CASSPGPGGQPQHF. Here the CDR3 DNA reads TGCGCCAGCAGCCCGGGCCCAGGGGGCCAGCCCCAGCATTTT. The V and J genes are TRBV5-1 and TRBJ1-5; the match to TRBD1 covers 8 bases. The CDR3 has 14 residues. Trimming removed 4 bases from V and 7 bases from J; junction bases left unmatched: 7. Germline CDR1 is SGHRS and CDR2 is YFSETQ.

The chain joins TRBV5-4 to TRBJ2-5, with D possibly matching TRBD2 (6 bases). The germline V and J ends were trimmed by 1 base and 4 bases, with 8 bases remaining between them. Germline V lookup: CDR1 SGHNT, CDR2 YYREEE (reference sequence). This CDR3 is built from 13 residues. The CDR3 loop is CASSLPSVETQYF. The CDR3 bases are TGTGCCAGCAGCTTGCCTAGCGTAGAGACCCAGTACTTC.

The V and J genes are TRBV5-1 and TRBJ2-7; weak D call: TRBD1 (6 bases). The CDR3 contains 14 residues. V was trimmed by 3 bases and J by 0 bases, leaving 10 bases between them. The V gene's germline CDR1 is SGHRS and CDR2 YFSETQ. Here the CDR3 reads CASSSRDTSYEQYF. CDR3 DNA sequence: TGCGCCAGCAGCTCCCGGGACACCTCCTACGAGCAGTACTTC.

The genes are TRBV2 and TRBJ2-1, with 15 bases lining up with TRBD2. There are 15 residues in the CDR3. Per germline, CDR1 SNHLY and CDR2 FYNNEI. The V gene end was trimmed by 5 bases and the J gene end by 9 bases; junction bases not matched to a gene: 5. This CDR3 reads CASSRTSGRAGEQFF. CDR3 DNA sequence: TGTGCCAGCAGTAGGACTAGCGGGAGGGCCGGTGAGCAGTTCTTC.

The chain uses TRBV18 and TRBJ2-3; D gene ambiguous. CDR3 length: 16 residues. The ends were cut back, 3 bases at V and 6 bases at J, with 19 bases in the middle. In germline, CDR1 is KGHSH, CDR2 LQKENI. CDR3 nucleotides: TGTGCCAGCTCACCCCTTTGGCGTGGCTTCGGGGATACGCAGTATTTT. Protein sequence: CASSPLWRGFGDTQYF.

This chain connects TRBV11-2 to TRBJ1-1; D is undetermined. The CDR3 length is 16 residues. Looked up from germline, CDR1 is SGHAT and CDR2 is FQNNGV. Trimming pared 8 bases from V and 0 bases from J, leaving 19 bases between. CDR3 nucleotide sequence: TGTGCCAGCCGCGGATCACGAGGGCCTATGAACACTGAAGCTTTCTTT. It encodes CASRGSRGPMNTEAFF.

The chain links TRBV11-2 to TRBJ2-2; perhaps D is TRBD1 or TRBD2 (5 bases each). V was trimmed by 1 base and J by 5 bases, leaving 20 bases between them. CDR1 is SGHAT, CDR2 FQNNGV, per germline. CDR3 length: 18 amino acids. CDR3 protein: CASSLGRFGGYETGELFF. DNA for the CDR3: TGTGCCAGCAGCTTAGGTCGGTTTGGGGGTTACGAGACCGGGGAGCTGTTTTTT.

The chain combines TRBV27 with TRBJ1-5; D possibly corresponds to TRBD1 (6 bases). The CDR3 runs 14 residues. Per the germline V gene, CDR1 is MNHEY and CDR2 is SMNVEV (reference sequence). Between the trimmed V and J ends, which lost 5 bases and 6 bases, there was a span of 14 bases. CDR3 amino acids: CASSPQGMGQPQHF. As DNA, the CDR3 is TGTGCCAGCAGTCCCCAGGGGATGGGTCAGCCCCAGCATTTT.

The V call is TRBV3-1 (or the pseudogene TRBV3-2), the J call TRBJ1-1, with 7 positions matching TRBD1. Germline V gives CDR1 LGHDT, CDR2 YNNKEL (reference sequence). The CDR3 length is 14 residues. Germline trimming cut 1 base from V and 4 bases from J; bases unmatched to any gene: 3. The CDR3 DNA reads TGTGCCAGCAGCCAAGGGCAGGGGGGCACTGAAGCTTTCTTT. It translates to CASSQGQGGTEAFF.

The gene calls are TRBV30 and TRBJ1-5; 7 bases align to TRBD1. Germline lookup yields CDR1 GTSNPN and CDR2 SVGIG (reference sequence). The CDR3 length is 15 residues. The junction had 5 bases not matched to a gene; V was cut back by 0 bases and J by 3 bases. CDR3 nucleotides: TGTGCCTGGAGTGTAGGCGACAGGGACAATCAGCCCCAGCATTTT. The encoded protein is CAWSVGDRDNQPQHF.

The chain carries TRBV6-5 and TRBJ2-5; a weak D match, TRBD1 (6 bases). The germline gives CDR1 MNHEY, CDR2 SVGAGI. The CDR3 contains 12 residues. V dropped 3 bases and J dropped 5 bases, with 7 bases sitting between them. The CDR3 DNA reads TGTGCCAGCAGTTATAGGGGGGAGACCCAGTACTTC. It encodes CASSYRGETQYF.

The chain couples TRBV5-1 to TRBJ1-1, with unresolved D. The CDR3 sequence is 14 residues long. Germline V gene sequence: CDR1 SGHRS, CDR2 YFSETQ. V gave up 5 bases and J gave up 3 bases, with 14 bases separating them. CDR3 region: CASREEVRDTEAFF. CDR3 nucleotides: TGCGCCAGCAGGGAAGAGGTGAGGGACACTGAAGCTTTCTTT.

On this clone itself: The same CDR3 arises from other DNA sequences in this sample as well. V usage is TRBV7-9 and J usage is TRBJ1-5; weak D call: TRBD1 (6 bases). CDR3 length equals 14 residues. From germline, CDR1 is SEHNR and CDR2 FQNEAQ (reference sequence). Trimming left V 0 bases short and J 5 bases short, with 8 bases between. The CDR3: CASSLASGDQPQHF. In DNA form, the CDR3 reads TGTGCCAGCAGCTTAGCCTCAGGGGATCAGCCCCAGCATTTT.

This clone was counted between two and nine times. V is TRBV5-6 and J is TRBJ1-3, with 8 bases that match TRBD1. Trimming cost V 1 base and J 2 bases; bases outside gene matches: 2. The CDR3 is made up of 15 amino acids. Germline CDR1 is SGHDT and CDR2 is YYEEEE. The CDR3: CASSLLQGAGNTIYF. The CDR3 coding sequence is TGTGCCAGCAGCTTGCTACAGGGGGCTGGAAACACCATATATTTT.

The rearrangement links TRBV12-5 to TRBJ1-5; possible D gene TRBD1, 5 bases. Germline loops: CDR1 LGHNT, CDR2 FRNRAP. The CDR3 totals 14 residues. The germline V and J ends were trimmed by 1 base and 1 base, with 5 bases remaining between them. CDR3 in DNA: TGTGCTAGTGGTTTGGAGGGGAGCAATCAGCCCCAGCATTTT. Translation gives CASGLEGSNQPQHF.

The V call is TRBV19, the J call TRBJ1-1; 7 bases agree with TRBD1. Losses at the gene ends were 3 bases for V and 3 bases for J; bases not matched to a gene: 4. The CDR3 has 14 amino acids. The germline gives CDR1 LNHDA, CDR2 SQIVND (reference sequence). The CDR3 sequence is CASSIRDSYTEAFF. DNA for the CDR3: TGTGCCAGTAGTATTAGGGACAGCTACACTGAAGCTTTCTTT.

This clone has just a few counts. The CDR3 loop reads CASSRVQGSEAEAFF. The CDR3 DNA reads TGTGCCAGCAGCCGTGTTCAGGGAAGCGAGGCTGAAGCTTTCTTT. The chain employs TRBV5-4 and TRBJ1-1, with D perhaps matching TRBD1 (5 bases). The CDR3 sequence is 15 residues long. Trimming pared 4 bases from V and 6 bases from J, leaving 19 bases between. CDR1 is SGHNT and CDR2 is YYREEE in the germline V gene (reference sequence).

The rearrangement uses TRBV5-4 and TRBJ2-5, with TRBD1 matching over 10 bases. This CDR3 spans 14 amino acids. The V segment lost 3 bases and the J segment 4 bases; nucleotides outside the gene matches: 3. Looked up from germline, CDR1 is SGHNT and CDR2 is YYREEE (reference sequence). CDR3 protein: CASSSGQGIETQYF. The CDR3 nucleotides are TGTGCCAGCAGCTCGGGACAGGGGATAGAGACCCAGTACTTC.

The CDR3 sequence is CASMATAGNTIYF. The DNA for the CDR3 is TGTGCCAGCATGGCGACAGCCGGAAACACCATATATTTT. The V call is TRBV2, the J call TRBJ1-3, with a weak D call TRBD1 (5 bases). The V end was cut by 7 bases, the J end by 4 bases, with 11 bases between. CDR1 and CDR2 from the germline V gene are SNHLY and FYNNEI. This CDR3 is 13 amino acids long.

The rearrangement links TRBV2 to TRBJ2-5; D unresolved. CDR1 is SNHLY, CDR2 FYNNEI, per germline. The CDR3 length is 11 residues. Trimming stripped 6 bases from V and 9 bases from J, with 11 bases between. CDR3 amino acids: CASSPSLPQYF. Here the CDR3 DNA reads TGTGCCAGCAGCCCAAGTTTACCCCAGTACTTC.

The rearrangement uses TRBV7-2 and TRBJ1-5; maybe TRBD1 (6 bases). The length of the CDR3 is 18 residues. Germline CDR1 reads SGHTA; CDR2 reads FQGNSA. The ends were cut back, 5 bases at V and 0 bases at J, with 20 bases in the middle. The CDR3 loop reads CASSQPLGQTLSNQPQHF. CDR3 nucleotide sequence: TGTGCCAGCAGCCAACCCCTCGGACAGACCCTTAGCAATCAGCCCCAGCATTTT.

The rearrangement joins TRBV3-1 (or the pseudogene TRBV3-2) to TRBJ1-4; 7 bases are a match to TRBD1. Germline lookup yields CDR1 LGHDT and CDR2 YNNKEL (reference sequence). V shed 1 base, J shed 8 bases, and the junction held 13 bases outside the gene matches. CDR3 size: 17 residues. CDR3 DNA sequence: TGTGCCAGCAGCCAAGTCTGGGAGGGAAGAGGGGGCGAAAAACTGTTTTTT. Its protein is CASSQVWEGRGGEKLFF.

V gene TRBV27 combines with J gene TRBJ1-2, with 7 bases identical to TRBD1. This CDR3 is built from 16 residues. J lost 4 bases, V lost 5 bases, and 13 bases had no gene match. Germline V gene sequence: CDR1 MNHEY, CDR2 SMNVEV (reference sequence). CDR3 nucleotides: TGTGCCAGCAGTCCGCGGACAGGCCTACCCTCCTATGGCTACACCTTC. The encoded protein is CASSPRTGLPSYGYTF.

About this clone itself: Additional DNA sequences in this sample encode the identical CDR3. This chain uses TRBV5-1 with TRBJ1-1; D unclear. This CDR3 is 12 amino acids long. Looked up from germline, CDR1 is SGHRS and CDR2 is YFSETQ. The ends were cut back, 0 bases at V and 0 bases at J, with 0 bases in the middle. This CDR3 is CASSLVNTEAFF. DNA for the CDR3: TGCGCCAGCAGCTTGGTGAACACTGAAGCTTTCTTT.

J is TRBJ1-3 and V is TRBV7-9, with no clear D. Germline V gene data show CDR1 as SEHNR and CDR2 as FQNEAQ (reference sequence). V lost 4 bases and J 4 bases, leaving 5 bases between the germline ends. The CDR3 has 12 amino acids. DNA for the CDR3: TGTGCCAGCAGCTCGATAGGAAACACCATATATTTT. It translates to CASSSIGNTIYF.